The sequence of this T cell receptor beta chain was determined in a study of blood T cell repertoires in COVID-19. Germline-derived CDR1 and CDR2 are SGHRS and YFSETQ. The CDR3 loop spans 16 amino acids. Trimming cost V 3 bases and J 3 bases; bases outside gene matches: 6. As originally analysed: Reference gene primers were amplified, and this amplification served to estimate nucleated cell counts. Clones were sequenced by immunoSEQ multiplex PCR, and TCRdb holds only the in-frame ones, with some missing. That table gives V, J and clone size, and the DNA gave D and trimming. The data show over 200,000 clones, 86% seen once.

Sequencing was performed on peripheral blood. This sequence joins TRBV5-1 and TRBJ1-4, with 9 bases fitting TRBD1. The receptor comes from a man aged 30 to 45 who had recovered from COVID-19. The CDR3 loop is CASSSGTGIANEKLFF. The CDR3 DNA sequence: TGCGCCAGCAGCTCCGGGACAGGGATCGCTAATGAAAAACTGTTTTTT.